What follows describes a single T cell receptor (beta chain). Its target antigen remains unknown. One base away there is no much larger clone; base qualities are not given. The CDR3 regions of human TCRbeta chains were analyzed by immunosequencing. On the study's bioinformatics: Repertoire TCRs were checked for matches against a reference library of SARS-CoV-2-specific TCRs that had been generated using the MIRA antigen-specificity platform. Breadth was defined as the fraction of unique TCRs that were SARS-CoV-2-associated, and depth was defined as the fraction of total T cells that were SARS-CoV-2-associated. Using the MIRA data, every spike-specific TCR was mapped to the spike region that the TCR reacted to and assigned to either a CD4 or a CD8 class. Log10-transformed breadth and depth values were compared by one-way ANOVA with Sidak's multiple comparisons tests. TCRdb stores this immuneACCESS table with in-frame sequences only. Part of the clones is absent; in the studies checked, under half of the shortfall reflects unresolved V genes, and no reason is known for the rest. That table gives V, J and clone size, and the DNA gave D and trimming. The sample contains 100,000 to 150,000 clones, about 90% of them found a single time. The top ten clones comprise 5% to 6.5% of the sample.

The sample originates from a study of T cell responses to AZD1222 COVID-19 vaccine listed by TCRdb under 2021. Study-wide context: AZD1222 recipients given second doses at about 4 weeks or at about 12 weeks were pooled, since spike-specific TCR depth and breadth were not found to differ between the two schedules. TCR sequencing was performed for 233 trial participants, of whom approximately 200 were given two doses of AZD1222 and approximately 25 were given two doses of MenACWY control vaccine. Trial participants were enrolled by age into 18-55, 56-69 and 70-plus year subgroups, with 148, 28 and 57 TCR-sequenced participants respectively. What the authors observed across the whole study: Conclusions about previously exposed vaccinees are limited, since just a handful of AZD1222 recipients were seropositive for SARS-CoV-2 at baseline. Spike-specific TCR breadth and depth rose significantly after two AZD1222 doses compared with day 0 and with MenACWY recipients. In the small 56-69-year group, the increase in depth fell short of significance, most likely because of low power. Vaccine-associated CD4 TCRs spanned the whole spike protein, with dominant responses in regions 160-218 and 743-854. Most participants were white British and females outnumbered males, and the authors suggested that clonal diversity may have been underestimated. Because no day 14 peak-response samples were available, repertoires were characterized only after the peak T cell response. Reportedly, almost half of the unique spike-specific TCRs recognized epitopes lying outside the regions that are mutated in the B.1.351 and B.1.1.7 variants.

Explained via the paper, the time point label denotes: baseline before first vaccination. Vaccinee samples were obtained from the UK trials COV001 and COV002, which included a single-blind randomized controlled phase 2/3 trial of AZD1222 (ChAdOx1 nCoV-19) in healthy adults. For TCRbeta chain sequencing, PBMC samples from trial participants were taken at day 0 and at day 28 after the second dose. V and J lose 3 bases and 10 bases, and a span of 13 bases separates them. The CDR3 contains 13 residues, cysteine and phenylalanine counted. Only the CDR3 part of the read is kept: 39 bases, read in frame from the first base. The germline V gene (reference sequence) sets CDR1 to LNHDA and CDR2 to SQIVND.

The receptor was isolated from an adult in good health. Sequencing used peripheral blood, obtained on day 0 of AZD1222 vaccination. The rearrangement joined TRBV19 to TRBJ2-1; no D gene call is confident. The CDR3 protein sequence reads: CASSIRPFGEQFF. The nucleotide sequence is TGTGCCAGTAGTATCAGGCCATTCGGAGAGCAGTTCTTC.